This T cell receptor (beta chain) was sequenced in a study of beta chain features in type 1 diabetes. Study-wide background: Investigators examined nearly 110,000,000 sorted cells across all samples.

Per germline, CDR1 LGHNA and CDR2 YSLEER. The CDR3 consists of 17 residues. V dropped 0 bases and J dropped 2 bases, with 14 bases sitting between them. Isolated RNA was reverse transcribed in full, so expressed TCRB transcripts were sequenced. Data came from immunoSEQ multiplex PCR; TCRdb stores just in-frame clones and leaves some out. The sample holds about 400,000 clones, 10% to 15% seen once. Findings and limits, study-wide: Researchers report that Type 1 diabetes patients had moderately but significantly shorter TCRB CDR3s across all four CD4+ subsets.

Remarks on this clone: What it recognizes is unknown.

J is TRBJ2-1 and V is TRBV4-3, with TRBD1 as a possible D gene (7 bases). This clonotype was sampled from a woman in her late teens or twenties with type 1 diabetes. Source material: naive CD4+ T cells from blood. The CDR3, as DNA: TGCGCCAGCAGCCAAGATACTCCAGGGGGGACCTACAATGAGCAGTTCTTC. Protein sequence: CASSQDTPGGTYNEQFF.